These 9 T cell receptor beta chains came from one sample sequenced in a study of T-cell memory formation after mild COVID-19 (dated by TCRdb to about 2021). Library preparation employed 5' RACE. The instrument given in TCRdb is Illumina NovaSeq 6000. TCRdb reworked the public reads: Q25 trimming with fastp, MiXCR clone assembly, productive beta chains retained. CDR3 protein sequences are deduplicated, and each keeps its most common genes and DNA. The table for this sample lists some 48,000 distinct CDR3 sequences; approximately 12% of them were counted only once. Clones ranked in the top ten supply approximately 25% of the sample. Sequencing input: PBMCs or a T cell subset sorted from them (not recorded which). The receptors shown here come from a young man who had mild COVID-19 (a few samples of this study predate the infection). The sample titles of this study are shuffled in the database, so cell type and time point are left out; the donor was told from shared clones.

This chain uses TRBV20-1 with TRBJ1-2; tentative D call: TRBD1 (6 bases). The CDR3 sequence is 12 residues long. The V and J ends lost 1 base and 8 bases respectively, with 11 bases between them. Germline V gene lookup returns CDR1 DFQATT and CDR2 SNEGSKA (reference sequence). CDR3 nucleotides: TGCAGTGCTAGAGGGACAGTCCTGGGCTACACCTTC. Translation: CSARGTVLGYTF.

This clonotype came up many times. The rearrangement uses TRBV13 and TRBJ2-2, with D unclear. The length of the CDR3 is 12 residues. Trimming took off 5 bases at V and 8 bases at J, with 9 bases between the two ends. Germline CDR1 PRHDT, CDR2 FYEKMQ (reference sequence). In nucleotides, the CDR3 is TGTGCCAGCAGCCTCCCTGGGGGGGAGCTGTTTTTT. Its translation: CASSLPGGELFF. The variable domain in full, completed from reference TRBV13 and TRBJ2-2, reads AAGVIQSPRHLIKEKRETATLKCYPIPRHDTVYWYQQGPGQDPQFLISFYEKMQSDKGSIPDRFSAQQFSDYHSELNMSSLELGDSALYFCASSLPGGELFFGEGSRLTVL.

The chain employs TRBV2 and TRBJ2-1; no definite D call. The germline V gene has CDR1 SNHLY and CDR2 FYNNEI. This CDR3 comprises 12 residues. V shed 6 bases and J shed 10 bases, with 13 bases lying between them. DNA of the CDR3: TGTGCCAGCAGGGACCTCCTCGTCGAGCAGTTCTTC. This encodes CASRDLLVEQFF.

The CDR3 coding sequence is TGTGCCAGCAGCACCATAACGGGGGGCTATGGCTACACCTTC. This gives the protein CASSTITGGYGYTF. This chain joins TRBV5-6 and TRBJ1-2; TRBD1 might be the D (5 bases). The length of the CDR3 is 14 residues. V was trimmed by 4 bases and J by 4 bases, leaving 14 bases between them. Germline CDR1 reads SGHDT; CDR2 reads YYEEEE.

This clonotype was counted between two and nine times. V gene TRBV5-1 combines with J gene TRBJ1-1; the D gene is possibly TRBD1 (6 bases). CDR1 and CDR2 from the germline V gene are SGHRS and YFSETQ. The V end lost 5 bases, the J end lost 3 bases, and 32 bases lay between the germline ends. The CDR3 has 20 amino acids. The CDR3 DNA is TGCGCCAGCAGTTTTCGGACTTTTAGGACAGCGATAAACAGGGACACTGAAGCTTTCTTT. This translates into CASSFRTFRTAINRDTEAFF.

This clonotype has just a few counts. The chain carries TRBV7-9 and TRBJ1-1; perhaps TRBD1 as D (5 bases). V lost 2 bases to trimming and J lost 3 bases, with 10 bases between them. Germline V gene data show CDR1 as SEHNR and CDR2 as FQNEAQ (reference sequence). The CDR3 runs 14 residues. The DNA of the CDR3 is TGTGCCAGCAGCTTATCCCGGGACTACACTGAAGCTTTCTTT. Translated: CASSLSRDYTEAFF.

This clonotype was recorded many times. The V gene is TRBV30, the J gene TRBJ2-1, with D tentatively TRBD2 (6 bases). The CDR3 length is 16 residues. V was cut by 1 base and J by 0 bases, with 13 bases left in between. From germline, CDR1 is GTSNPN and CDR2 SVGIG (reference sequence). The CDR3 sequence is CAWSERFSGSYNEQFF. In DNA, the CDR3 is TGTGCCTGGAGTGAGAGATTTAGCGGCTCCTACAATGAGCAGTTCTTC.

This chain connects TRBV4-2 to TRBJ2-1, with 14 bases that match TRBD2. CDR3 length equals 16 residues. CDR1 and CDR2 (germline): LGHNA, YNFKEQ. Unmatched junction bases numbered 8, after V lost 5 bases and J lost 8 bases. For the CDR3, the DNA is TGTGCCAGCAGCTTTCGGACTAGCGGGGGGACCCATGAGCAGTTCTTC. Translation gives CASSFRTSGGTHEQFF.

In this sample, this clonotype turned up a few times. The chain is built from TRBV4-3 and TRBJ1-1; D gene ambiguous. Germline V CDR1 and CDR2: LGHNA, YSLEER. Trimming stripped 0 bases from V and 5 bases from J, with 10 bases between. This CDR3 has 14 residues. CDR3 coding DNA: TGCGCCAGCAGCCAAGACGGATTAGGGACTGAAGCTTTCTTT. Protein product: CASSQDGLGTEAFF.